This T cell receptor (beta chain) was recovered during a study of OX40 agonist ivuxolimab in advanced cancers. Study details: In three patients, partial responses were observed, one with hepatocellular carcinoma and two with cutaneous melanoma. Study results and caveats: Both CD4+ and CD8+ T cell populations in blood had undergone clonal expansion by week 6 at 0.1 to 3.0 mg/kg.

With regard to this clone: Its antigen remains unidentified.

Assay: immunoSEQ multiplex PCR; the TCRdb copy retains only in-frame clones and omits some. The sample records 60,000 to 80,000 clones, approximately 82% being singletons. Germline V gene lookup returns CDR1 MRHNA and CDR2 SNTAGT. CDR3 length equals 14 residues. Trimming left V 3 bases short and J 4 bases short, with 11 bases between. The chain links TRBV6-4 to TRBJ2-3; no clear D. The sequence was collected from an adult with an advanced solid tumor such as melanoma, head and neck, liver or kidney cancer. The sequences come from CD4+ or CD8+ T cells sorted from blood, collected in a trial of the OX40 agonist ivuxolimab. The CDR3: CASSERPAADTQYF. The CDR3 region has the DNA TGTGCCAGCAGTGAAAGGCCAGCAGCAGATACGCAGTATTTT.